This is a list of T cell receptor beta chains from one sample in a study of shared clonotypes between healthy human individuals. Sequencing used immunoSEQ multiplex PCR; TCRdb keeps in-frame clones, though not all of them. The sample contains 2.5 million or so clones, more than 80% of which appear only once. Sequencing was done on a sample of naive CD4+ T cells sorted from blood. The receptors come from a man aged 18 to 29 in good health. CDR3s include the opening cysteine and the closing phenylalanine or tryptophan. The D gene is left open where the match is weak. A clone size is listed for some rows: how often the clone was seen (once, few, many), or a class if it is expanded.

cdr3_aa: CASSNPRASGRSGANVLTF; cdr3_nt: TGTGCCAGCAGCAACCCCCGGGCTAGCGGGAGGTCTGGGGCCAACGTCCTGACTTTC; d_call: -; v_call: TRBV21-1; j_call: TRBJ2-6; clone_size: once
cdr3_aa: CASSEWAGETQYF; cdr3_nt: TGTGCCAGCAGTGAGTGGGCAGGAGAGACCCAGTACTTC; d_call: -; v_call: TRBV2; j_call: TRBJ2-5; clone_size: -
cdr3_aa: CATSLTGGNEKLFF; cdr3_nt: TGTGCCACCAGCCTGACAGGTGGGAATGAAAAACTGTTTTTT; d_call: -; v_call: TRBV15; j_call: TRBJ1-4; clone_size: few
cdr3_aa: CASSLRAPGGGEAFF; cdr3_nt: TGTGCCAGCAGCTTAAGGGCCCCGGGTGGAGGTGAAGCTTTCTTT; d_call: -; v_call: TRBV7-2; j_call: TRBJ1-1; clone_size: -
cdr3_aa: CAWTSPEEALSNYGYTF; cdr3_nt: TGTGCCTGGACCTCTCCCGAGGAAGCCCTGTCTAACTATGGCTACACCTTC; d_call: -; v_call: TRBV30; j_call: TRBJ1-2; clone_size: -
cdr3_aa: CAWEPGLAGNEQYF; cdr3_nt: TGTGCCTGGGAACCGGGACTAGCGGGGAACGAGCAGTACTTC; d_call: TRBD2; v_call: TRBV30; j_call: TRBJ2-7; clone_size: -
cdr3_aa: CASSLGLSTDTQYF; cdr3_nt: TGTGCCAGCAGCTTAGGACTGTCTACAGATACGCAGTATTTT; d_call: -; v_call: TRBV11-2; j_call: TRBJ2-3; clone_size: -
cdr3_aa: CASSFRGLAALREQFF; cdr3_nt: TGTGCCAGCAGTTTTCGAGGACTAGCGGCCCTCAGGGAGCAGTTCTTC; d_call: TRBD2; v_call: TRBV28; j_call: TRBJ2-1; clone_size: -
cdr3_aa: CASSLTHMAGSPLHF; cdr3_nt: TGTGCCAGCAGCTTAACCCATATGGCGGGTTCACCCCTCCACTTT; d_call: -; v_call: TRBV5-6; j_call: TRBJ1-6; clone_size: -
cdr3_aa: CASSQGFAYEQYF; cdr3_nt: TGTGCCAGCAGTCAAGGCTTTGCCTACGAGCAGTACTTC; d_call: -; v_call: TRBV6-6; j_call: TRBJ2-7; clone_size: -
cdr3_aa: CASSHSEGGYTF; cdr3_nt: TGTGCCAGCAGTCACTCAGAGGGTGGCTACACCTTC; d_call: -; v_call: TRBV6-6; j_call: TRBJ1-2; clone_size: -
cdr3_aa: CASTKSHTGELFF; cdr3_nt: TGTGCCAGCACCAAAAGCCACACCGGGGAGCTGTTTTTT; d_call: -; v_call: TRBV6-5; j_call: TRBJ2-2; clone_size: -
cdr3_aa: CASSYSKGGGQYF; cdr3_nt: TGTGCCAGCAGTTACTCCAAGGGGGGTGGCCAGTACTTC; d_call: -; v_call: TRBV6-5; j_call: TRBJ2-5; clone_size: -
cdr3_aa: CASSLVRGQERNQPQHF; cdr3_nt: TGTGCCAGCAGCTTAGTCAGGGGGCAGGAGCGCAATCAGCCCCAGCATTTT; d_call: TRBD1; v_call: TRBV11-3; j_call: TRBJ1-5; clone_size: -
cdr3_aa: CASKAMFGGYTF; cdr3_nt: TGTGCCAGCAAGGCCATGTTTGGCGGCTACACCTTC; d_call: -; v_call: TRBV6-7; j_call: TRBJ1-2; clone_size: once
cdr3_aa: CVGKNPMNTEAFF; cdr3_nt: TGTGTAGGGAAGAATCCCATGAACACTGAAGCTTTCTTT; d_call: -; v_call: TRBV27; j_call: TRBJ1-1; clone_size: -
cdr3_aa: CASSDQPATNTGELFF; cdr3_nt: TGTGCCAGCAGTGATCAACCAGCGACGAACACCGGGGAGCTGTTTTTT; d_call: -; v_call: TRBV6-1; j_call: TRBJ2-2; clone_size: -
cdr3_aa: CASSYSGVLIPASSLF; cdr3_nt: TGTGCCAGCAGTTACTCAGGGGTATTGATCCCCGCCAGTAGTTTATTC; d_call: -; v_call: TRBV6-6; j_call: TRBJ2-7; clone_size: -
cdr3_aa: CASSIGLREIFNEQFF; cdr3_nt: TGTGCCAGTAGTATAGGTCTGCGGGAGATCTTCAATGAGCAGTTCTTC; d_call: TRBD2; v_call: TRBV19; j_call: TRBJ2-1; clone_size: -
cdr3_aa: CASSLQGSNYYGYTF; cdr3_nt: TGTGCCAGCAGCTTACAGGGGTCCAATTACTATGGCTACACCTTC; d_call: -; v_call: TRBV7-2; j_call: TRBJ1-2; clone_size: -
cdr3_aa: CASALRDYEQYF; cdr3_nt: TGTGCCAGTGCCCTTAGGGACTACGAGCAGTACTTC; d_call: -; v_call: TRBV11-2; j_call: TRBJ2-7; clone_size: -
cdr3_aa: CASSTTDNYGYTF; cdr3_nt: TGTGCCAGCAGTACTACAGATAACTATGGCTACACCTTC; d_call: -; v_call: TRBV2; j_call: TRBJ1-2; clone_size: few
cdr3_aa: CASSLAGGPREQYF; cdr3_nt: TGTGCCAGCAGCTTAGCGGGCGGGCCCCGGGAGCAGTACTTC; d_call: -; v_call: TRBV7-9; j_call: TRBJ2-7; clone_size: -
cdr3_aa: CASSLPRPNSVYNEQFF; cdr3_nt: TGCGCCAGCAGCCTCCCACGTCCGAATTCGGTCTACAATGAGCAGTTCTTC; d_call: -; v_call: TRBV4-1; j_call: TRBJ2-1; clone_size: once
cdr3_aa: CASSVRPGAQHF; cdr3_nt: TGTGCCAGCAGTGTCCGCCCAGGGGCCCAGCATTTT; d_call: -; v_call: TRBV6-1; j_call: TRBJ1-5; clone_size: -
cdr3_aa: CASSPYSGGSSYEQYF; cdr3_nt: TGTGCCAGCAGCCCTTATAGCGGGGGAAGCTCCTACGAGCAGTACTTC; d_call: TRBD2; v_call: TRBV9; j_call: TRBJ2-7; clone_size: once
cdr3_aa: CASSQLFWGELFF; cdr3_nt: TGCGCCAGCAGCCAACTTTTTTGGGGGGAGCTGTTTTTT; d_call: -; v_call: TRBV4-3; j_call: TRBJ2-2; clone_size: -
cdr3_aa: CASSLPGSDLRETQYF; cdr3_nt: TGTGCCAGCAGCTTGCCGGGTTCGGATCTGCGAGAGACCCAGTACTTC; d_call: -; v_call: TRBV5-6; j_call: TRBJ2-5; clone_size: -
cdr3_aa: CASISGGGVDTGELFF; cdr3_nt: TGTGCCAGCATTTCGGGAGGGGGCGTAGACACCGGGGAGCTGTTTTTT; d_call: -; v_call: TRBV25-1; j_call: TRBJ2-2; clone_size: -
cdr3_aa: CAWSSTGGPGNTIYF; cdr3_nt: TGTGCCTGGAGTTCAACAGGGGGCCCTGGAAACACCATATATTTT; d_call: TRBD1; v_call: TRBV30; j_call: TRBJ1-3; clone_size: -
cdr3_aa: CASSLFQETQYF; cdr3_nt: TGTGCCAGCTCCCTTTTTCAAGAGACCCAGTACTTC; d_call: -; v_call: TRBV18; j_call: TRBJ2-5; clone_size: -
cdr3_aa: CASSLTGGDEKLFF; cdr3_nt: TGTGCCAGCAGCTTGACAGGGGGCGATGAAAAACTGTTTTTT; d_call: TRBD1; v_call: TRBV7-9; j_call: TRBJ1-4; clone_size: -
cdr3_aa: CASSTRWGGTEAFF; cdr3_nt: TGTGCCAGCAGCACACGCTGGGGCGGCACTGAAGCTTTCTTT; d_call: -; v_call: TRBV5-4; j_call: TRBJ1-1; clone_size: -
cdr3_aa: CASSLVEGNTEAFF; cdr3_nt: TGTGCCAGCAGCTTAGTGGAAGGTAACACTGAAGCTTTCTTT; d_call: -; v_call: TRBV7-2; j_call: TRBJ1-1; clone_size: few
cdr3_aa: CAFGSYNQPQHF; cdr3_nt: TGTGCCTTTGGCAGTTACAATCAGCCCCAGCATTTT; d_call: -; v_call: TRBV30; j_call: TRBJ1-5; clone_size: -
cdr3_aa: CASSLVPGYTEAFF; cdr3_nt: TGTGCCAGCAGCTTAGTCCCCGGGTACACTGAAGCTTTCTTT; d_call: -; v_call: TRBV11-2; j_call: TRBJ1-1; clone_size: -
cdr3_aa: CASSLTGTSGSNEQFF; cdr3_nt: TGTGCCAGCAGCCTCACCGGGACTAGCGGGAGCAATGAGCAGTTCTTC; d_call: TRBD2; v_call: TRBV7-2; j_call: TRBJ2-1; clone_size: -
cdr3_aa: CASSLGLDRVVNEQFF; cdr3_nt: TGTGCCAGCAGCTTGGGCTTGGACAGGGTGGTCAATGAGCAGTTCTTC; d_call: TRBD1; v_call: TRBV5-4; j_call: TRBJ2-1; clone_size: -
cdr3_aa: CASSGLAGVFEQYF; cdr3_nt: TGTGCCAGCAGCGGACTAGCGGGAGTTTTCGAGCAGTACTTC; d_call: TRBD2; v_call: TRBV6-5; j_call: TRBJ2-7; clone_size: -
cdr3_aa: CASIAPGQGNNEQYF; cdr3_nt: TGTGCCAGCATTGCTCCGGGACAGGGTAACAACGAGCAGTACTTC; d_call: TRBD1; v_call: TRBV6-5; j_call: TRBJ2-7; clone_size: -
cdr3_aa: CSAARGSETQYF; cdr3_nt: TGCAGCGCCGCCCGCGGATCGGAGACCCAGTACTTC; d_call: -; v_call: TRBV29-1; j_call: TRBJ2-5; clone_size: -
cdr3_aa: CASSGMNEQFF; cdr3_nt: TGTGCCAGCTCGGGAATGAATGAGCAGTTCTTC; d_call: -; v_call: TRBV6-5; j_call: TRBJ2-1; clone_size: -
cdr3_aa: CASRRGISYNEQFF; cdr3_nt: TGTGCCAGCAGGAGGGGGATCTCCTACAATGAGCAGTTCTTC; d_call: -; v_call: TRBV6-5; j_call: TRBJ2-1; clone_size: -
cdr3_aa: CAGSLAGIVNTEAFF; cdr3_nt: TGTGCCGGCAGCTTAGCGGGAATAGTGAACACTGAAGCTTTCTTT; d_call: -; v_call: TRBV7-9; j_call: TRBJ1-1; clone_size: -
cdr3_aa: CASSEGLATQYF; cdr3_nt: TGTGCCAGCAGTGAAGGACTAGCGACACAGTACTTC; d_call: TRBD2; v_call: TRBV6-1; j_call: TRBJ2-4; clone_size: -
cdr3_aa: CASSWLGGPNQPQHF; cdr3_nt: TGTGCCAGCAGCTGGCTAGGAGGGCCCAATCAGCCCCAGCATTTT; d_call: -; v_call: TRBV7-2; j_call: TRBJ1-5; clone_size: -
cdr3_aa: CASSLGSRVPDNTGELFF; cdr3_nt: TGTGCCAGCAGCTTGGGCAGTAGGGTCCCAGATAACACCGGGGAGCTGTTTTTT; d_call: -; v_call: TRBV5-7; j_call: TRBJ2-2; clone_size: -
cdr3_aa: CASSRDRAYEQFF; cdr3_nt: TGCGCCAGCAGCCGCGACAGGGCCTATGAGCAGTTCTTC; d_call: TRBD1; v_call: TRBV5-1; j_call: TRBJ2-1; clone_size: once
cdr3_aa: CASSSTGVKGFSPLHF; cdr3_nt: TGTGCCAGCAGCTCTACAGGGGTAAAGGGGTTTTCACCCCTCCACTTT; d_call: TRBD1; v_call: TRBV13; j_call: TRBJ1-6; clone_size: -
cdr3_aa: CASTWGLNDNSPLHF; cdr3_nt: TGTGCCAGTACGTGGGGGCTCAATGATAATTCACCCCTCCACTTT; d_call: -; v_call: TRBV19; j_call: TRBJ1-6; clone_size: -
cdr3_aa: CASSHSTGTRNGYTF; cdr3_nt: TGTGCCAGCTCCCACTCCACAGGGACGAGGAATGGCTACACCTTC; d_call: -; v_call: TRBV18; j_call: TRBJ1-2; clone_size: -